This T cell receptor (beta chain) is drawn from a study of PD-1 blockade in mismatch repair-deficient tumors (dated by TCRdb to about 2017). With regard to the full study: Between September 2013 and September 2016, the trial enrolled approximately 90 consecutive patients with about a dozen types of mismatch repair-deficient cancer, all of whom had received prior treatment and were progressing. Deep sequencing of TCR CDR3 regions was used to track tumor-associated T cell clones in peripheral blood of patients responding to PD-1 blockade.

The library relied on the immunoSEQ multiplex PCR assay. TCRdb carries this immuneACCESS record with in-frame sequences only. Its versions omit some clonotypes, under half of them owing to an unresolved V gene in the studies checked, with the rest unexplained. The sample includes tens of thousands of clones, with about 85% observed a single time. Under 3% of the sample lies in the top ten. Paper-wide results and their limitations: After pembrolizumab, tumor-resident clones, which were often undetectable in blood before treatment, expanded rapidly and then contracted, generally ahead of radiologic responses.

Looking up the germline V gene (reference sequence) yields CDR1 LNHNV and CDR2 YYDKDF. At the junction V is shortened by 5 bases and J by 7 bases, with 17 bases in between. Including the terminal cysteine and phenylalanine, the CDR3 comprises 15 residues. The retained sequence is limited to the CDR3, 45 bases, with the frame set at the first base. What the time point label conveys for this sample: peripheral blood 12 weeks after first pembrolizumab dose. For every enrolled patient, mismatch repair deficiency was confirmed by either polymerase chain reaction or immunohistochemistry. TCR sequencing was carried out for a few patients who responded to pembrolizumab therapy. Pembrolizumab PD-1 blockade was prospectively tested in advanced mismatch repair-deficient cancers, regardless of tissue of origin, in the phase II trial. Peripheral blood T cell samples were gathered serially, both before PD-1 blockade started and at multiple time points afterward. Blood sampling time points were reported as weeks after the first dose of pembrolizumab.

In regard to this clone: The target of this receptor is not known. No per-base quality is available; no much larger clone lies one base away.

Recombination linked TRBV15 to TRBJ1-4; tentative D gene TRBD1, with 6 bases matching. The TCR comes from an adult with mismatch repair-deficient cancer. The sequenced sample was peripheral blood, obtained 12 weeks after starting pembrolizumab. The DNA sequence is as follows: TGTGCCACCAGCCCGGTCAGGGGTGGGAGTGAAAAACTGTTTTTT. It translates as CATSPVRGGSEKLFF.